The source of this T cell receptor beta chain is a study of cytomegalovirus exposure and HLA in healthy donors listed by TCRdb under 2017. General notes on the study: In an earlier analysis of some 610 of the donors, about 260 Gb of sequence data and 95 million to 130 million unique TCR beta sequences from about 179 million T cells were reported. Among the roughly 400 genotyped donors, roughly 80% belonged to the genetic ancestry cluster associated with self-reported Caucasian donors. Typing coverage varied by locus: about 620-630 donors for A, B, C, DRB1 and DQB1; 500 to 550 for DQA1; approximately 610 for DPA1; 400 to 480 for DPB1. Donor age, sex, ethnicity and CMV serostatus were collected together with the repertoire data. In an earlier analysis of more than 550 of the donors, high-throughput TCR beta sequencing was used to judge whether each TCR beta V gene segment behaved as functional or pseudogenic. Class I and class II HLA loci were covered by the typing at four-digit resolution. The T cell repertoires of roughly 660 subjects were profiled by immunosequencing and related to cytomegalovirus serostatus. An early release that covered around 590 HLA-typed donors contained approximately 300 gigabases of sequencing data and 85 million to 100 million unique TCR sequences. The later analysis used no new phenotypic data to find candidate immune exposures, relying instead on TCR beta sequences and their occurrence across donors. To predict cytomegalovirus infection status, the study brought together high-throughput TCR immunosequencing, statistical association of individual TCRs with disease status, and machine learning. Genome-wide SNP genotypes for about 65% of the roughly 700 donors were used in a later genetic analysis, which treated that subset as a discovery cohort. Across 398 genotyped donors of the cohort, an average of roughly 250,000 unique TCR beta nucleotide sequences per donor were sequenced, and roughly 20% of those sequences were non-productive. Roughly 5 DR-DQ haplotypes were handled as single units for association and clustering because linkage in the cohort was strong. Besides the first cohort of some 670 subjects, a separate validation cohort made up of roughly 120 different subjects was used. All discovery cohort repertoires had been generated on a single sequencing platform. A later analysis re-analyzed previously published TCR beta repertoires from approximately 700 donors and added high-resolution HLA genotyping to study TCR occurrence patterns. The aim of the study was to test whether cataloging public T cell receptors could identify signatures of past pathogen exposure.

The method behind the library was the immunoSEQ multiplex PCR assay. For the multiplex PCR, a mixture combining 60 forward primers for TCR Vbeta segments and 13 reverse primers for TCR Jbeta segments was used. A multiplex PCR assay on genomic DNA amplified the CDR3 region of rearranged TCR beta genes. The amplified TCR beta libraries were sequenced on the Illumina HiSeq System as 87-base-pair reads. The original pipeline was this. A later analysis tallied 70 million to 100 million unique TCR beta chains across the 650 to 750 repertoires, and 10 million to 11 million of those chains were shared by two or more donors. To remove PCR and sequencing errors, raw reads were error-corrected and collapsed into unique sequences using a nearest-neighbor algorithm that merged closely related sequences. CDR3 sequences were aligned to IMGT reference sequences to assign V, D and J gene segments. For a sequence to be retained, at least a six-nucleotide match to both a V gene segment and a J gene segment was required. A rearrangement counted as productive if the CDR3 had no stop codons and remained in frame with V and J, and every other rearrangement counted as non-productive. CDR3 was defined by IMGT convention, running from the second conserved V-encoded cysteine to the conserved J-encoded phenylalanine. Sequences without an unambiguous match to a single V gene segment were excluded from the earlier analysis of approximately 560 of the donors. In an earlier analysis of several hundred of the donors, V segments were called functional above 56.7% productive rearrangements and were called segregating when the between-donor standard deviation exceeded 5%. To diagnose cytomegalovirus status from the catalog of TCR beta chain sequences, a statistical classification framework was built. V and J gene assignment, in a later analysis, came from comparing TCR nucleotide sequences with IMGT/GENE-DB human TR gene sequences. The TCRdist pipeline was used in a later analysis to assign CDR3 sequences and most-parsimonious VDJ recombination scenarios. In a later analysis, each TCR beta chain was defined by its CDR3 amino acid sequence together with its V-gene family, and reads without a unique V-gene family were excluded. A later analysis removed 550 to 700 highly shared, low-generation-probability nucleotide sequences to deal with suspected cross-contamination and a sequencing artifact. In a later analysis, a clonal expansion index for each public chain was calculated from normalized within-repertoire ranks of inferred template counts. In a later analysis, generation probabilities were computed with a VDJ recombination model fitted to out-of-frame rearrangements, and the resulting probabilities were checked against IGoR. A later analysis scored TCR-TCR, TCR-HLA and TCR-CMV co-occurrence with hypergeometric tests, applying a repertoire-size bias correction to TCR pairs. False discovery rates were estimated in a later analysis by permuting HLA or CMV assignments 20 times. A later analysis grouped co-occurring TCRs with DBSCAN, adding TCRdist sequence similarity when clustering within HLA-allele-positive subsets. For co-occurrence clustering, repertoires with fewer than 30,000 or more than 120,000 public chains were excluded, along with a handful of repertoires with anomalous nucleotide sharing. The table was pulled from immuneACCESS by TCRdb, which kept in-frame rearrangements only. Such tables lose some clones; where checked, under half of the loss comes from unresolved V genes, and the rest has no known cause. Clone size and V and J calls were adopted from that table, with D and trimming inferred from the DNA. The sample table records about 250,000 clones; approximately 70% of these occur just once. The ten largest clones take up under 2.5% of the sample.

The paper as a whole reports these results and caveats: The classifier was reported to diagnose cytomegalovirus status with high specificity and sensitivity in both the original cohort and the validation cohort. Only TCR beta chains were sequenced in this cohort, and the absence of alpha or paired-chain data limited detectable features. Sequencing depth was assumed to be roughly uniform across donors in the presence/absence analyses, though that assumption may not hold. The study gave a list of about 150 TCR beta chains associated with cytomegalovirus. A later analysis reported that several top co-occurrence clusters appeared linked to parvovirus B19, influenza, CMV and Epstein-Barr virus. Compared with equally common non-associated chains, HLA-associated TCR beta chains in a later analysis were more clonally expanded and had lower generation probabilities. Most CMV-associated TCR beta chains appeared to be HLA-restricted in a later analysis, and the HLA associations seemed to be driven largely by CMV exposure. Correlated functional status among segregating V segments might reflect linkage disequilibrium, but an unknown experimental factor could not be ruled out. A later genetic analysis reported fewer N-insertions in productive TCRs among donors in an Asian-associated ancestry cluster than the roughly 640-donor mean. In an earlier analysis of approximately 590 of the donors, most TCR beta V segments appeared in productive rearrangements about 87% or about 30% of the time, broadly matching IMGT annotations. A further reported finding was that TCR beta sequences accurately predicted the HLA-A and HLA-B alleles for most subjects in the first cohort. A cluster of highly shared sequence variants was judged likely to represent a technical artifact of the sequencing pipeline. Immune exposure information for the cohort was limited to CMV serostatus. Some IMGT-functional V segments, including TRBV6-2 and TRBV6-3, could not be distinguished by the 87-base-pair reads and were therefore excluded. According to the authors, the approach could potentially be generalized to other disease states and immunological phenotypes. A later genetic analysis associated a missense DCLRE1C variant with V-gene and J-gene trimming of TCR beta chains, and an independent cohort replicated the association. A later analysis found that TCR association rates varied across HLA loci, with DRB1 alleles showing the most associated TCRs and HLA-C alleles the fewest. Because counts were too low, about 15 rarely observed V segments, including chromosome 9 orphons, were left out of the earlier analysis of approximately 500 of the donors. Because some donors lacked HLA typing at each locus, the association tests relied only on the typed subset. When HLA alleles, especially DR and DQ, strongly co-occurred, TCR associations were difficult to assign to individual alleles. In vitro tests confirmed that a few of the cytomegalovirus-associated TCR beta chains recognize cytomegalovirus antigens. Specific HLA alleles were associated with around 18,000 TCR beta sequences at a false discovery rate of 0.05 in a later analysis. Most TCR sequences were seen in very few donors, while some public TCRs were found in many individuals.

The cohort was made up of about 670 healthy bone marrow donors. At the time of sampling, every cohort member was nominally healthy, though immune exposures that went unrecorded were likely present. The donor tested CMV seronegative, placing the donor among the 300 to 450 seronegative members of the cohort. A peripheral blood sample was provided by each donor, and peripheral blood mononuclear cells were used for TCR beta sequencing. Genomic DNA was extracted from the blood cell samples with the Qiagen DNeasy Blood Extraction Kit. Turning to this clone: Its antigen is not yet known. No much larger clone is present one base from it, and per-base qualities are unavailable.

Its CDR3 holds 14 amino acids, cysteine through phenylalanine. Kept here is only the CDR3 DNA, which spans 42 bases and is read in frame from base 1. V is cut by 4 bases and J by 1 base, and the space between the germline ends is 8 bases. Based on the germline V gene (reference sequence), the CDR1 and CDR2 sequences are MNHEY and SMNVEV. Sequenced: PBMCs. The receptor was isolated from a female donor in good health and CMV-seronegative. This chain joins TRBV27 to TRBJ1-5, with the D gene not confidently named. The nucleotide sequence is given as TGTGCCAGCAGTTCCCGACAAAGCAATCAGCCCCAGCATTTT. This translates into CASSSRQSNQPQHF.